Each of the 23 T cell receptor beta chains below was sequenced from the same sample in a study of OX40 agonist ivuxolimab in advanced cancers. Profiled with immunoSEQ multiplex PCR; TCRdb holds only in-frame clones, not every one. This table holds about 50,000 clones, around nine tenths found once. The sample here was CD4+ or CD8+ T cells sorted from blood, taken in a trial of the OX40 agonist ivuxolimab. These receptors were collected from an adult with an advanced solid tumor such as melanoma, head and neck, liver or kidney cancer.

This chain uses TRBV28 with TRBJ1-5; no definite D call. The germline CDR1 and CDR2 sequences are MDHEN and SYDVKM. Between the trimmed V and J ends, which lost 4 bases and 6 bases, there was a span of 7 bases. The CDR3 sequence is 12 residues long. CDR3 amino acids: CASSSPGQPQHF. CDR3 sequence (DNA): TGTGCCAGCAGTTCTCCGGGTCAGCCCCAGCATTTT.

V gene TRBV9 combines with J gene TRBJ2-3; TRBD2 matches at 9 bases. The junction had 5 bases not matched to a gene; V was cut back by 2 bases and J by 1 base. The CDR3 extends over 16 amino acids. Germline V gives CDR1 SGDLS, CDR2 YYNGEE. The CDR3 region is CASSVERGEGTDTQYF. CDR3 nucleotide sequence: TGTGCCAGCAGCGTCGAGCGGGGGGAGGGCACAGATACGCAGTATTTT. The complete variable domain, with remaining parts taken from reference TRBV9 and TRBJ2-3, reads DSGVTQTPKHLITATGQRVTLRCSPRSGDLSVYWYQQSLDQGLQFLIQYYNGEERAKGNILERFSAQQFPDLHSELNLSSLELGDSALYFCASSVERGEGTDTQYFGPGTRLTVL.

CDR3 loop: CASSQIIGGGYGYTF. The CDR3 DNA sequence: TGCGCCAGCAGCCAAATTATCGGGGGCGGATATGGCTACACCTTC. V and J are TRBV4-1 and TRBJ1-2, with D possibly matching TRBD1 (6 bases). Between the trimmed V and J ends, which lost 2 bases and 5 bases, there was a span of 15 bases. Germline V gene sequence: CDR1 MGHRA, CDR2 YSYEKL. The CDR3 runs to 15 residues.

The gene calls are TRBV10-3 and TRBJ2-5; a weak D match, TRBD1 (5 bases). The CDR3 extends over 18 amino acids. V lost 3 bases and J lost 5, with 25 bases in between. Germline-derived CDR1 and CDR2 are ENHRY and SYGVKD. DNA for the CDR3: TGTGCCATCAGTGACCCCAGGGTTTGGGTTCACGGGTGCGAGACCCAGTACTTC. Translating gives CAISDPRVWVHGCETQYF.

The chain is built from TRBV7-8 and TRBJ2-7; no clear D. The ends were cut back, 5 bases at V and 2 bases at J, with 16 bases in the middle. CDR1 is SGHVS, CDR2 FQNEAQ, per germline. The CDR3 contains 15 residues. The chain's CDR3 is CASSQPPGQTYEQYF. The CDR3, as DNA: TGTGCCAGCAGCCAACCCCCCGGGCAGACCTACGAGCAGTACTTC.

This rearrangement joins TRBV30 to TRBJ1-1; TRBD1 aligns across 7 bases. The CDR3 is made up of 12 amino acids. CDR1 and CDR2 from the germline V gene are GTSNPN and SVGIG (reference sequence). V dropped 4 bases and J dropped 5; count of bases not matched to a gene: 4. The CDR3 nucleotides are TGTGCCTGGAATCCGACAGGGACTGAAGCTTTCTTT. Translation gives CAWNPTGTEAFF.

The gene calls are TRBV27 and TRBJ1-1, with 10 bases matching TRBD1. V shed 5 bases and J 2 bases; nucleotides not matched to a gene: 5. In germline, CDR1 is MNHEY, CDR2 SMNVEV (reference sequence). The CDR3 contains 15 residues. The CDR3 is CASSPMTGGNTEAFF. For the CDR3, the DNA is TGTGCCAGCAGTCCGATGACAGGGGGCAACACTGAAGCTTTCTTT.

The chain uses TRBV10-1 and TRBJ2-3; the match to TRBD2 covers 9 bases. Germline loops: CDR1 WNHNN, CDR2 SYGVQD (reference sequence). CDR3 length: 16 amino acids. Trimming at V came to 0 bases and at J to 6 bases, leaving 7 bases not matched to a gene. This CDR3 reads CASSESIQRGADTQYF. The CDR3 region has the DNA TGCGCCAGCAGTGAGTCGATCCAGCGGGGGGCCGATACGCAGTATTTT.

This chain connects TRBV4-2 to TRBJ2-5; 13 bases map to TRBD2. The J segment lost 4 bases and the V segment lost 2 bases, leaving 4 bases of the junction unmatched. This CDR3 has 16 amino acids. Germline CDR1 is LGHNA and CDR2 is YNFKEQ. DNA for the CDR3: TGTGCCAGCAGCCAATCCACTAGCGGGGGGGCAGAGACCCAGTACTTC. Protein: CASSQSTSGGAETQYF.

The genes are TRBV6-5 and TRBJ2-1, with D perhaps being TRBD1 or TRBD2 (5 bases each). Germline-derived CDR1 and CDR2 are MNHEY and SVGAGI. V lost 2 bases, J lost 0 bases, and 11 bases lay in between. CDR3 length equals 16 residues. The CDR3 bases are TGTGCCAGCAGTTACGGGGCGGGCAGCTCCTACAATGAGCAGTTCTTC. It encodes CASSYGAGSSYNEQFF.

The V call is TRBV7-2, the J call TRBJ2-5, with 9 bases aligning to TRBD2. The CDR3 covers 15 residues. Germline CDR1 reads SGHTA; CDR2 reads FQGNSA. The V gene end was trimmed by 3 bases and the J gene end by 5 bases; junction bases not matched to a gene: 7. CDR3 nucleotides: TGTGCCAGCAGCTTCCGGGCGGGGGGGCGTGAGACCCAGTACTTC. Encoded protein: CASSFRAGGRETQYF.

The chain has TRBV14 and TRBJ2-1; D is unresolved. This CDR3 spans 14 amino acids. The V gene's germline CDR1 is SGHDN and CDR2 FVKESK. V was cut by 0 bases and J by 3 bases, with 6 bases left in between. CDR3 protein: CASSQDYSYNEQFF. CDR3 nucleotides: TGTGCCAGCAGCCAAGATTACAGCTACAATGAGCAGTTCTTC.

V usage is TRBV27 and J usage is TRBJ2-6; TRBD1 matches at 9 bases. The CDR3 sequence is 20 residues long. Germline V gives CDR1 MNHEY, CDR2 SMNVEV (reference sequence). With V trimmed by 1 base and J by 2 bases, 12 bases remained unmatched. The CDR3 protein is CASSLFGDRVFLTGANVLTF. As DNA, the CDR3 is TGTGCCAGCAGTTTATTCGGGGACAGGGTCTTCTTGACTGGGGCCAACGTCCTGACTTTC. Together with reference TRBV27 and TRBJ2-6, the CDR3 gives the full variable domain: EAQVTQNPRYLITVTGKKLTVTCSQNMNHEYMSWYRQDPGLGLRQIYYSMNVEVTDKGDVPEGYKVSRKEKRNFPLILESPSPNQTSLYFCASSLFGDRVFLTGANVLTFGAGSRLTVL.

The chain uses TRBV19 and TRBJ1-1, with 9 bases matching TRBD1. CDR3 size: 14 residues. Germline CDR1 LNHDA, CDR2 SQIVND (reference sequence). The ends lost 3 bases at V and 5 bases at J; junction bases unmatched: 4. The CDR3 DNA is TGTGCCAGTAGTATGGGACAGGGTTGGACTGAAGCTTTCTTT. Amino acid sequence: CASSMGQGWTEAFF.

The chain carries TRBV6-4 and TRBJ2-3; 9 bases are a match to TRBD2. Losses at the gene ends were 4 bases for V and 1 base for J; bases not matched to a gene: 12. This CDR3 has 18 amino acids. Germline CDR1 and CDR2: MRHNA and SNTAGT. The CDR3 bases are TGTGCCAGCAGTGCTTTTAATATAGCGGGGGCGCGCACAGATACGCAGTATTTT. Residues: CASSAFNIAGARTDTQYF.

On this clone itself: The junction does not match germline at one end; this may be a read error. The chain links TRBV29-1 to TRBJ1-2, with D maybe TRBD1 (5 bases). This CDR3 has 11 residues. Germline V CDR1 and CDR2: SQVTM, ANQGSEA. CDR3 residues: CSGEGANGYTF. As DNA, the CDR3 is TGCAGCGGTGAAGGGGCTAACGGCTACACCTTC.

This rearrangement joins TRBV19 to TRBJ1-1, with D perhaps TRBD1 (5 bases). CDR1 LNHDA and CDR2 SQIVND come from the germline V gene (reference sequence). The germline V and J ends were trimmed by 1 base and 1 base, with 10 bases remaining between them. The CDR3 contains 15 residues. DNA of the CDR3: TGTGCCAGTAGTATAGGGTCGGGGCCGAACACTGAAGCTTTCTTT. Its translation: CASSIGSGPNTEAFF.

V and J are TRBV10-2 and TRBJ2-1; 7 nucleotides agree with TRBD1. The CDR3 consists of 15 residues. V lost 5 bases, J lost 2 bases, and 6 bases stayed unmatched. In germline, CDR1 is WSHSY, CDR2 SAAADI. CDR3 DNA sequence: TGCGCCAGCAGTCCCGGGACAGACGCCTACAATGAGCAGTTCTTC. This encodes CASSPGTDAYNEQFF.

This clone showed up just a few times. The V and J genes are TRBV7-9 and TRBJ1-5; 7 bases map to TRBD1. Germline values: CDR1 SEHNR, CDR2 FQNEAQ (reference sequence). The CDR3 runs 16 residues. J was trimmed by 0 bases and V by 4 bases; bases with no gene match: 6. Written as DNA, the CDR3 is TGTGCCAGCAGCTATTCAGGGGGGCATAGCAATCAGCCCCAGCATTTT. This encodes CASSYSGGHSNQPQHF.

The CDR3 DNA follows: TGTGCCAGCAGCTTGCCGGGACAGGGATCCACTTTCTACGAGCAGTACTTC. It specifies CASSLPGQGSTFYEQYF. The rearrangement links TRBV7-9 to TRBJ2-7; TRBD1 matches 9 bases. From germline, CDR1 is SEHNR and CDR2 FQNEAQ (reference sequence). Trimming took 3 bases from V and 3 from J; bases not matched to a gene: 12. This CDR3 region has 17 residues.

V gene TRBV4-1 combines with J gene TRBJ1-4; TRBD1 aligns across 9 bases. V trimming: 4 bases; J trimming: 7 bases; junction bases outside the gene matches: 7. Germline assignment: CDR1 MGHRA and CDR2 YSYEKL. This CDR3 has 15 residues. The CDR3 loop reads CASSLQQGAGEKLFF. CDR3 bases: TGCGCCAGCAGCCTACAACAGGGGGCTGGTGAAAAACTGTTTTTT.

The CDR3 DNA sequence: TGTGCCAGCAGCTTGGTACAGGGCGCAGATACGCAGTATTTT. Its protein is CASSLVQGADTQYF. The rearrangement joins TRBV5-6 to TRBJ2-3, with D perhaps matching TRBD1 (6 bases). Germline CDR1 and CDR2: SGHDT and YYEEEE. Trimming removed 0 bases at V and 4 bases at J, with 9 bases between. The CDR3 is 14 residues long.

The genes are TRBV19 and TRBJ1-2, with no clear D. V lost 5 bases and J lost 3, with 16 bases in between. The CDR3 has 15 amino acids. Germline V CDR1 and CDR2: LNHDA, SQIVND (reference sequence). The CDR3 loop is CASSWAPDGDYGYTF. In nucleotides, the CDR3 is TGTGCCAGTAGTTGGGCCCCCGACGGGGACTATGGCTACACCTTC.